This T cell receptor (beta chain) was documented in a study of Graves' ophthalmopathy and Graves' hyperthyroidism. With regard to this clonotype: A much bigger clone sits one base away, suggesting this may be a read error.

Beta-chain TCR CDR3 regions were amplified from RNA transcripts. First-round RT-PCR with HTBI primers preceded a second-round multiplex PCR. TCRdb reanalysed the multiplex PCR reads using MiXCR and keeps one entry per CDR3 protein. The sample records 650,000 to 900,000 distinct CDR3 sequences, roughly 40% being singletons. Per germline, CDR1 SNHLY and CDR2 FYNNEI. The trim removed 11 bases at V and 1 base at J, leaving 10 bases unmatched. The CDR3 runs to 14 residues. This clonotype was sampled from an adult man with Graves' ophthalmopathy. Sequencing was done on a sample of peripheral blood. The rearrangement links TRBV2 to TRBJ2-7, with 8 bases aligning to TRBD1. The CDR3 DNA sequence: TGTGCCGCCAGATGGGACAGGCCTTCCTACGAGCAGTACTTC. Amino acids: CAARWDRPSYEQYF.